The following is a T cell receptor (beta chain) sequence with its context. Original data processing: Amplified reference gene primers provided the basis for estimating nucleated cell counts. The method was immunoSEQ multiplex PCR; TCRdb's version includes in-frame clones alone and lacks a portion of them. Clone size and V and J calls were adopted from that table, with D and trimming inferred from the DNA. The sample comprises tens of thousands of clones, roughly 80% of which are singletons, and roughly 19% rests with the top ten. The V gene end was trimmed by 4 bases and the J gene end by 4 bases; junction bases not matched to a gene: 5. The CDR3 has 14 residues. Per the germline V gene, CDR1 is SNHLY and CDR2 is FYNNEI. This record comes from a study of blood T cell repertoires in COVID-19. Across the whole study: The origin of the acute and convalescent COVID-19 samples was the United States, Italy and Spain.

V gene TRBV2 combines with J gene TRBJ1-2, with TRBD1 identical over 8 bases. The receptor was derived from a woman older than 75 with acute or convalescent COVID-19. The sequenced material came from peripheral blood. CDR3 loop: CASSGTGTSYGYTF. CDR3 sequence (DNA): TGTGCCAGCAGTGGGACAGGGACGAGCTATGGCTACACCTTC.